Listed here are 27 T cell receptor beta chains from one sample, sequenced in a study of shared clonotypes between healthy human individuals. Generated by immunoSEQ multiplex PCR, the TCRdb table keeps only in-frame clones and is missing some. Of roughly 1,100,000 clones in the sample, about 74% were seen once. Sample: memory CD4+ T cells sorted from blood. Subset meaning: CD45RA-negative fraction. The receptors derive from a man younger than 35 in good health.

V and J are TRBV5-3 and TRBJ2-7; D is ambiguous. TRBV5-3 is an open reading frame, and its role is uncertain. The CDR3 loop spans 14 amino acids. V lost 10 bases and J lost 6, with 23 bases in between. The CDR3 sequence is CAFGRNTSPAEQYF. CDR3 bases: TGTGCCTTCGGAAGAAACACCTCCCCGGCCGAGCAGTACTTC.

CDR3 amino acids: CASSQDGEQYF. Here the CDR3 DNA reads TGTGCCAGCAGTCAAGACGGTGAGCAGTACTTC. The V gene is TRBV5-4, the J gene TRBJ2-7; D is unresolved. CDR1 and CDR2 (germline): SGHNT, YYREEE (reference sequence). Between the trimmed V and J ends, which lost 5 bases and 7 bases, there was a span of 10 bases. This CDR3 spans 11 amino acids. The full variable domain, with the rest looked up from reference TRBV5-4 and TRBJ2-7, is ETGVTQSPTHLIKTRGQQVTLRCSSQSGHNTVSWYQQALGQGPQFIFQYYREEENGRGNFPPRFSGLQFPNYSSELNVNALELDDSALYLCASSQDGEQYFGPGTRLTVT.

This clone was seen only a few times. This chain links TRBV10-1 with TRBJ2-2; 8 bases agree with TRBD1. The junction had 9 bases not matched to a gene; V was cut back by 6 bases and J by 6 bases. This CDR3 has 15 amino acids. Per germline, CDR1 WNHNN and CDR2 SYGVQD (reference sequence). CDR3 in amino acids: CASSTGQGGSGELFF. The CDR3 coding sequence is TGCGCCAGCAGCACAGGACAGGGTGGGTCCGGGGAGCTGTTTTTT.

The rearrangement uses TRBV19 and TRBJ2-7; TRBD1 matches at 8 bases. Germline trimming cut 3 bases from V and 3 bases from J; bases unmatched to any gene: 7. The length of the CDR3 is 15 residues. From germline, CDR1 is LNHDA and CDR2 SQIVND (reference sequence). CDR3: CASSIQAGGIYEQYF. In nucleotides, the CDR3 is TGTGCCAGTAGTATTCAGGCAGGGGGCATCTACGAGCAGTACTTC.

V and J are TRBV6-1 and TRBJ1-3; 8 positions match TRBD1. J gave up 2 bases and V 4 bases, and 7 bases lay outside the gene matches. From germline, CDR1 is MNHNS and CDR2 SASEGT. CDR3 length: 16 amino acids. The CDR3 here is CASSGGQGQAGNTIYF. CDR3 in DNA: TGTGCCAGCAGTGGAGGACAGGGTCAGGCTGGAAACACCATATATTTT.

The chain has TRBV5-8 and TRBJ2-2; D may match TRBD1 or TRBD2 (6 bases each). Germline V gene data show CDR1 as SGHTS and CDR2 as YDEGEE. Trimming removed 6 bases from V and 4 bases from J, with 19 bases in between. This CDR3 contains 16 residues. The CDR3 DNA sequence: TGTGCCAGCACCGGGGGCCCAGGGTTGGGCACCGGGGAGCTGTTTTTT. Its protein product is CASTGGPGLGTGELFF.

As regards this clone: The sample has other DNA sequences that encode this CDR3 too. The V and J genes are TRBV15 and TRBJ1-1; no clear D gene. Trimming left V 0 bases short and J 0 bases short, with 2 bases between. The CDR3 extends over 13 amino acids. In germline, CDR1 is LNHNV, CDR2 YYDKDF (reference sequence). DNA of the CDR3: TGTGCCACCAGCAGAGACCTGAACACTGAAGCTTTCTTT. It is translated as CATSRDLNTEAFF.

The rearrangement uses TRBV2 and TRBJ1-1, with a tentative D call TRBD1 (6 bases). The V gene lost 5 bases and the J gene lost 7 bases, with 11 bases spanning the gap. This CDR3 comprises 12 residues. Germline V gives CDR1 SNHLY, CDR2 FYNNEI. The chain's CDR3 is CASSPDSGEAFF. CDR3 coding DNA: TGTGCCAGCAGTCCGGACAGCGGTGAAGCTTTCTTT. Looking up the rest from reference TRBV2 and TRBJ1-1 gives the full variable domain: EPEVTQTPSHQVTQMGQEVILRCVPISNHLYFYWYRQILGQKVEFLVSFYNNEISEKSEIFDDQFSVERPDGSNFTLKIRSTKLEDSAMYFCASSPDSGEAFFGQGTRLTVV.

This chain joins TRBV2 and TRBJ2-7; TRBD1 matches 7 bases. The CDR3 has 13 residues. The V and J ends lost 8 bases and 0 bases, in that order; junction bases with no gene match: 4. The germline V gene encodes CDR1 SNHLY and CDR2 FYNNEI. CDR3 in amino acids: CASGTGASYEQYF. CDR3 DNA sequence: TGTGCCAGCGGAACAGGGGCCTCCTACGAGCAGTACTTC.

This chain links TRBV7-8 with TRBJ1-2; tentatively, D is TRBD1 (5 bases). Trimming left V 1 base short and J 7 bases short, with 16 bases between. The CDR3 extends over 15 amino acids. Germline V CDR1 and CDR2: SGHVS, FQNEAQ. The CDR3 protein is CASSLGVRGAGGYTF. In DNA, the CDR3 is TGTGCCAGCAGCTTAGGAGTCAGAGGGGCAGGTGGCTACACCTTC.

The chain employs TRBV5-1 and TRBJ2-7; TRBD1 aligns across 12 bases. Germline assignment: CDR1 SGHRS and CDR2 YFSETQ. J was trimmed by 7 bases and V by 4 bases; bases with no gene match: 6. The CDR3 sequence is 14 residues long. CDR3 protein: CASSKGQGAEEQYF. The CDR3 DNA reads TGCGCCAGCAGCAAGGGACAGGGGGCGGAGGAGCAGTACTTC.

This clone was counted only a few times. The chain uses TRBV5-1 and TRBJ2-5, with 8 bases identical to TRBD2. J was trimmed by 2 bases and V by 2 bases; bases with no gene match: 5. Germline V gene data show CDR1 as SGHRS and CDR2 as YFSETQ. This CDR3 is built from 15 residues. CDR3 in amino acids: CASSFLSSGQETQYF. The CDR3 DNA reads as TGCGCCAGCAGCTTCTTGTCTAGCGGGCAAGAGACCCAGTACTTC.

This clone was counted between two and nine times. The J gene is TRBJ1-6, the V gene TRBV18; TRBD1 matches at 7 bases. The germline CDR1 and CDR2 sequences are KGHSH and LQKENI. Germline trimming cut 3 bases from V and 5 bases from J; bases unmatched to any gene: 7. The CDR3 contains 16 residues. The CDR3 DNA sequence: TGTGCCAGCTCACCTCTGACAGGGATAGATAATTCACCCCTCCACTTT. Protein product: CASSPLTGIDNSPLHF.

The sample holds one count of this clone. V is TRBV28 and J is TRBJ1-6, with a tentative D call TRBD1 (5 bases). The CDR3 runs 14 residues. Germline lookup yields CDR1 MDHEN and CDR2 SYDVKM. The V gene lost 7 bases and the J gene lost 5 bases, with 12 bases spanning the gap. CDR3 sequence reads: CASTPGLHNSPLHF. As DNA, the CDR3 is TGTGCCAGCACCCCGGGACTCCATAATTCACCCCTCCACTTT.

V gene TRBV6-4 combines with J gene TRBJ2-1; no clear D gene. The CDR3 runs 14 residues. Trimming took 0 bases from V and 0 from J, leaving 3 bases between them. The germline V gene has CDR1 MRHNA and CDR2 SNTAGT. The CDR3 spells CASSDSSSYNEQFF. CDR3 in DNA: TGTGCCAGCAGTGACTCGAGCTCCTACAATGAGCAGTTCTTC.

The chain couples TRBV5-1 to TRBJ1-2, with TRBD1 matching 10 bases. The J segment lost 4 bases and the V segment lost 3 bases, leaving 6 bases of the junction unmatched. The CDR3 sequence is 15 residues long. Germline CDR1 SGHRS, CDR2 YFSETQ. Here the CDR3 reads CASSWGTGATYGYTF. CDR3 bases: TGCGCCAGCAGCTGGGGGACAGGGGCGACCTATGGCTACACCTTC.

The chain couples TRBV2 to TRBJ2-7, with D tentatively TRBD1 (5 bases). The V gene lost 9 bases and the J gene lost 3 bases, with 15 bases spanning the gap. The CDR3 has 13 residues. The germline gives CDR1 SNHLY, CDR2 FYNNEI. CDR3 DNA sequence: TGTGCCAGTGGGGCAGAAAAGGGCTACGAGCAGTACTTC. Translation: CASGAEKGYEQYF. Drawing the rest from reference TRBV2 and TRBJ2-7, the complete variable domain is EPEVTQTPSHQVTQMGQEVILRCVPISNHLYFYWYRQILGQKVEFLVSFYNNEISEKSEIFDDQFSVERPDGSNFTLKIRSTKLEDSAMYFCASGAEKGYEQYFGPGTRLTVT.

The chain links TRBV27 to TRBJ2-7, with 10 bases that match TRBD1. Germline trimming cut 5 bases from V and 5 bases from J; bases unmatched to any gene: 15. CDR1 and CDR2 (germline): MNHEY, SMNVEV (reference sequence). This CDR3 has 17 amino acids. The CDR3 bases are TGTGCCAGCAGTCCTCCGGGACAGGGGAATGGGGTCCACGAGCAGTACTTC. This codes for CASSPPGQGNGVHEQYF.

This clone was seen at least ten times. CDR3 residues: CASSLQGAGTEAFF. The CDR3 nucleotides are TGTGCCAGCAGCTTACAGGGGGCGGGAACTGAAGCTTTCTTT. The V call is TRBV7-8, the J call TRBJ1-1; 8 nucleotides line up with TRBD1. The CDR3 is made up of 14 amino acids. With V trimmed by 2 bases and J by 5 bases, 4 bases remained unmatched. Germline lookup yields CDR1 SGHVS and CDR2 FQNEAQ.

The chain has TRBV5-4 and TRBJ2-3; 9 nucleotides match TRBD2. The ends lost 4 bases at V and 2 bases at J; junction bases unmatched: 8. The CDR3 is made up of 16 amino acids. Germline lookup yields CDR1 SGHNT and CDR2 YYREEE (reference sequence). The CDR3 region has the DNA TGTGCCAGCAGCCCCTTAGCGGGGGCAGACACAGATACGCAGTATTTT. The encoded protein is CASSPLAGADTDTQYF.

This clone was counted a few times. The gene calls are TRBV7-6 and TRBJ2-1; D perhaps matches TRBD2 (5 bases). V was pared by 3 bases and J by 1 base, with 10 bases between. This CDR3 has 15 amino acids. CDR1 and CDR2 from the germline V gene are SGHVS and FNYEAQ. The CDR3, as DNA: TGTGCCAGCAGCTTTAGCGAGTTATCCTACAATGAGCAGTTCTTC. Translated: CASSFSELSYNEQFF. Based on the CDR3 plus reference TRBV7-6 and TRBJ2-1, the full variable domain is GAGVSQSPRYKVTKRGQDVALRCDPISGHVSLYWYRQALGQGPEFLTYFNYEAQQDKSGLPNDRFSAERPEGSISTLTIQRTEQRDSAMYRCASSFSELSYNEQFFGPGTRLTVL.

The chain uses TRBV9 and TRBJ2-5, with 8 bases fitting TRBD2. The CDR3 runs to 15 residues. Germline loops: CDR1 SGDLS, CDR2 YYNGEE. With 4 bases clipped from V and 4 bases from J, the junction kept 9 bases outside the gene matches. The CDR3 DNA is TGTGCCAGCAGCCCCAGCGGGAGAGGAGGAGAGACCCAGTACTTC. Translated, it gives CASSPSGRGGETQYF.

The chain carries TRBV27 and TRBJ1-6; the match to TRBD1 covers 9 bases. The CDR3 is made up of 13 amino acids. Per the germline V gene, CDR1 is MNHEY and CDR2 is SMNVEV (reference sequence). The V segment lost 5 bases and the J segment 9 bases; nucleotides outside the gene matches: 2. The CDR3 loop reads CASSGQGPSPLHF. CDR3 nucleotides: TGTGCCAGCAGTGGACAGGGGCCTTCACCCCTCCACTTT.

Concerning this clone: The same CDR3 is also encoded by other DNA sequences in this sample. The chain couples TRBV11-2 to TRBJ2-5; possible D gene TRBD2, 6 bases. CDR1 is SGHAT and CDR2 is FQNNGV in the germline V gene. The CDR3 covers 12 residues. The V and J ends lost 4 bases and 5 bases respectively, with 8 bases between them. Here the CDR3 DNA reads TGTGCCAGCAGCTCTCGGGGGGAGACCCAGTACTTC. It translates to CASSSRGETQYF.

V is TRBV10-1 and J is TRBJ2-2; D is ambiguous. The CDR3 consists of 16 residues. Germline loops: CDR1 WNHNN, CDR2 SYGVQD (reference sequence). The V end was cut by 4 bases, the J end by 7 bases, with 19 bases between. The CDR3 loop reads CASSAEDPMAGGELFF. The CDR3 nucleotides read TGCGCCAGCAGTGCCGAGGATCCGATGGCAGGCGGGGAGCTGTTTTTT.

The CDR3 loop is CASSRPEGPHNEQFF. The CDR3 DNA sequence: TGCGCCAGCAGTCGCCCAGAGGGTCCCCACAATGAGCAGTTCTTC. The chain employs TRBV10-2 and TRBJ2-1; possibly TRBD2 for D (5 bases). Trimming removed 5 bases at V and 5 bases at J, with 16 bases between. This CDR3 comprises 15 residues. From germline, CDR1 is WSHSY and CDR2 SAAADI.

The V and J genes are TRBV6-1 and TRBJ1-5; D might be TRBD1 (6 bases). The germline V gene encodes CDR1 MNHNS and CDR2 SASEGT. The CDR3 extends over 15 amino acids. Trimming removed 5 bases at V and 7 bases at J, with 18 bases between. CDR3 sequence (DNA): TGTGCCAGCAGTACTCCGAGGGGGGGCGACCAGCCCCAGCATTTT. This translates into CASSTPRGGDQPQHF.